This entry features one T cell receptor beta chain sequence. This clonotype has ten or more counts. The clone's antigen remains unknown. There are no base qualities to consult, and no much larger clone falls within one base. This specimen's treatment or condition label, per the study, means: allogeneic hematopoietic cell transplantation with graft depleted of TCRalphabeta T cells and CD19 B cells. The children who served as transplant recipients had been given grafts of TCRalphabeta/CD19-depleted allogeneic hematopoietic cells. The CDR3 covers 14 residues, taking in both the cysteine and the phenylalanine. Just CDR3 DNA is preserved here, 42 bases in frame from base 1. V loses 1 base of germline sequence and J loses 8 bases, and the interval between the two ends is 14 bases. The sample originates from a study of T-cell reconstitution after alpha-beta-depleted transplantation in children (dated by TCRdb to the mid-2010s). Regarding the research as a whole: Using TCR repertoire profiling, the study quantitatively followed how T-cell immune reconstitution unfolded in children after TCRalphabeta/CD19-depleted allogeneic hematopoietic cell transplantation.

Library method: PCR. Instrument used: Illumina HiSeq 2500. To normalize quantification of the TCRbeta repertoire, the TCR libraries were built with molecular barcoding that relied on unique molecular identifiers. The public reads were reprocessed in TCRdb via fastp at Q25 and MiXCR, keeping in-frame beta chains. Each entry merges the rows of one CDR3 protein and shows their most common DNA and genes. Within this sample are 250,000 to 400,000 distinct CDR3 sequences, with over 20% of them counted one time only. The ten most abundant clones make up 9.5% to 12% of the sample. Paper-wide results and their limitations: The apparently early alphabetaT-cell count recovery about two months after transplant was reportedly dependent on only several hundred rapidly expanded clones derived from non-depleted graft cells. In some patients, high TCRbeta diversity at day 60 was attributed to recipient T cells and intrathymic progenitors that had survived conditioning. Over the following months the frequencies of hyperexpanded clones went down, and after one year T-cell counts and TCRbeta diversity were mostly credited to newly produced T cells.

The sequencing used PBMCs, mostly from graft donor cells, collected 180 days after TCRalphabeta/CD19-depleted stem cell transplant. The rearranged segments are TRBV12-3 or TRBV12-4 and TRBJ1-2, with the D gene not clear enough to name. The TCR originated in a male patient between 5 and 17 years old who had a stem cell transplant for acute lymphoblastic leukemia, so the T cells may come from the graft donor. The CDR3 region: CASSLGRPSMGYTF. The sequenced DNA is TGTGCCAGCAGTTTAGGGAGGCCCTCTATGGGCTACACCTTC.